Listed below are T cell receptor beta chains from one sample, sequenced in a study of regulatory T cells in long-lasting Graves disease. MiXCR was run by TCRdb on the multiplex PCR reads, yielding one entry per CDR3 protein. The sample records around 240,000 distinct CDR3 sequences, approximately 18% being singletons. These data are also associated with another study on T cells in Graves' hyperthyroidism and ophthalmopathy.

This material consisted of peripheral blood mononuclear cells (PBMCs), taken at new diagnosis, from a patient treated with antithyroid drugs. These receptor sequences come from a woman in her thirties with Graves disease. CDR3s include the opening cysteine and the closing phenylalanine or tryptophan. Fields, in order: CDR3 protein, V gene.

cdr3_aa: CSARKADNTGELFF
v_call: TRBV20-1

cdr3_aa: CSANYDASDTQYF
v_call: TRBV20-1

cdr3_aa: CASSLRALPSYEQYF
v_call: TRBV27

cdr3_aa: CASSRVADTQYF
v_call: TRBV27

cdr3_aa: CASSEHPFNSPLHF
v_call: TRBV6-1

cdr3_aa: CAAGGEGQLYEQYF
v_call: TRBV10-3

cdr3_aa: CASSTGTGGWETQYF
v_call: TRBV11-2

cdr3_aa: CASSPRREGWGTEAFF
v_call: TRBV18

cdr3_aa: CASSPLGGGTQEQFF
v_call: TRBV12-3/TRBV12-4

cdr3_aa: CASSSPSRDPKDEQYF
v_call: TRBV7-2